This entry describes one TCR beta chain. Its matching antigen is unknown. This sample is part of a study of shared clonotypes between healthy human individuals. General study results and limits: Donor clonotype sharing was expected to depend on sequencing depth. Sampling was confined to blood; repertoires within tissues likely differ.

Methods used by the authors: Junction-only sequences without quality scores came from ImmunoSEQ, so filtering differed. Sequencing was performed with immunoSEQ multiplex PCR; in TCRdb, only in-frame clones are kept and a portion is missing. That table is the source of V, J and clone size, and D and trimming were worked out from the DNA. The data hold around 510,000 clones, with around 80% observed a single time. The CDR3 loop spans 11 amino acids. CDR1 and CDR2 from the germline V gene are MDHEN and SYDVKM. Trimming stripped 7 bases from V and 8 bases from J, with 10 bases between. The chain has TRBV28 and TRBJ2-3; D remains unclear. The sequence was obtained from a woman between 35 and 50 years old in good health. Some clones in this sample may be carry-over from other donors' samples. Sequenced sample: PBMCs. The CDR3 coding sequence is TGTGCCAGCACCGAAGACGGTACGCAGTATTTT. Translated: CASTEDGTQYF. The variable domain in full, completed from reference TRBV28 and TRBJ2-3, reads DVKVTQSSRYLVKRTGEKVFLECVQDMDHENMFWYRQDPGLGLRLIYFSYDVKMKEKGDIPEGYSVSREKKERFSLILESASTNQTSMYLCASTEDGTQYFGPGTRLTVL.